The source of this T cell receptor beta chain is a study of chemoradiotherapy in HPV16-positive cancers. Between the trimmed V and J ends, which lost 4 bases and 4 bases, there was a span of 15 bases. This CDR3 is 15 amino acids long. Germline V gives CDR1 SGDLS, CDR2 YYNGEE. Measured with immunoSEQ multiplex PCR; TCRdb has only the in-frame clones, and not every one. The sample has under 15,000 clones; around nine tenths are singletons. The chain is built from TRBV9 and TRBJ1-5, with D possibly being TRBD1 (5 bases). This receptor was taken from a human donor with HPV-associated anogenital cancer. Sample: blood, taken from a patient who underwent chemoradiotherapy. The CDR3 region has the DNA TGTGCCAGCAGCTCCGGAATGGGGCTAAATCAGCCCCAGCATTTT. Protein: CASSSGMGLNQPQHF.